This T cell receptor (beta chain) was sequenced for a study of human T cells and chemical hapten exposure. The CDR3 has 16 amino acids. V lost 0 bases and J 5 bases, leaving 17 bases between the germline ends. CDR1 ENHRY and CDR2 SYGVKD come from the germline V gene. A single record per CDR3 protein comes from TCRdb applying MiXCR to the RACE reads. The sample lists around 330,000 distinct CDR3 sequences, around 5.5% occurring once. This clonotype occurred many times. Stated time point: pre-sensitization, week 0. Documented treatment: therapeutic diphenylcyclopropenone sensitization with weekly scalp DPC.

The sequence was obtained from a woman under 30 with alopecia areata. Some clones in this sample may be carry-over from other donors' samples. Here the sequenced sample was whole blood, taken in connection with sensitization to the hapten diphenylcyclopropenone (DPC). This chain uses TRBV10-3 with TRBJ2-7, with D possibly TRBD1 on 7 matching bases. The CDR3 sequence is CAISESSQGGRNEQYF. The CDR3 DNA reads TGTGCCATCAGTGAGTCGAGCCAGGGGGGAAGGAACGAGCAGTACTTC.